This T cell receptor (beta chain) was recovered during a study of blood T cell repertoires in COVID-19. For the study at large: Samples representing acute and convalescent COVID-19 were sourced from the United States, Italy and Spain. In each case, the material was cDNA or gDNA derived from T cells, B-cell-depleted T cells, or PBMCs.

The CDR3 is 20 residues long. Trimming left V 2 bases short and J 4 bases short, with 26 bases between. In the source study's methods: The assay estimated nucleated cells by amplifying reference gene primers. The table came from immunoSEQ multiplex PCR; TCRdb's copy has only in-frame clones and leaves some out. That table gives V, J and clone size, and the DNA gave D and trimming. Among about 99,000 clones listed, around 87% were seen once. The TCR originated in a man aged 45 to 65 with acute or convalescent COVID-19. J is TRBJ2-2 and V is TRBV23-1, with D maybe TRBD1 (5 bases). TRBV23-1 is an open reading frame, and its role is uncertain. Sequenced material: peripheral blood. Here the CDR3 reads CASSQTTTRPQGYGTGELFF. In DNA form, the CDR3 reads TGCGCCAGCAGTCAAACAACCACAAGACCCCAGGGCTATGGCACCGGGGAGCTGTTTTTT.